Below, 25 T cell receptor beta chains from the same sample are listed, as sequenced in a study of persistence of HIV-infected CD4 T cells. Cells were stimulated with CMV-infected fibroblast lysates at 10 ug/mL. CD40L-negative CD69-negative CD45RO-high memory CD4+ T cells were sorted as populations depleted of antigen-responding cells. No cognate antigen is known for these TCRs. Sequencing used immunoSEQ version 4 in survey mode. The assay was immunoSEQ multiplex PCR, and TCRdb's table has in-frame clones only and misses some. The sample carries about 30,000 clones, roughly 80% recorded once. Sequencing used CD4+ T cells sorted from PBMCs after approximately 20-hour stimulation, obtained from a patient who received antiretroviral therapy. Receptors were obtained from an adult man with HIV who was CMV-seropositive.

The chain is built from TRBV27 and TRBJ2-7; tentative D call: TRBD1 (5 bases). V lost 0 bases and J 0 bases, leaving 12 bases between the germline ends. CDR1 and CDR2 (germline): MNHEY, SMNVEV (reference sequence). The CDR3 is 16 residues long. CDR3 loop: CASSLSPTDNSYEQYF. The CDR3 DNA sequence: TGTGCCAGCAGTTTATCGCCAACGGACAACTCCTACGAGCAGTACTTC.

The chain carries TRBV7-6 and TRBJ1-1; D not certain. This CDR3 is 14 amino acids long. With 1 base removed from V and 0 bases from J, the gap between germline ends came to 6 bases. Germline V gene data show CDR1 as SGHVS and CDR2 as FNYEAQ. This chain's CDR3 is CASSLVSVNTEAFF. CDR3 bases: TGTGCCAGCAGCTTAGTTTCAGTGAACACTGAAGCTTTCTTT. The variable domain in full, completed from reference TRBV7-6 and TRBJ1-1, reads GAGVSQSPRYKVTKRGQDVALRCDPISGHVSLYWYRQALGQGPEFLTYFNYEAQQDKSGLPNDRFSAERPEGSISTLTIQRTEQRDSAMYRCASSLVSVNTEAFFGQGTRLTVV.

V gene TRBV18 combines with J gene TRBJ1-2, with D hard to call. Trimming removed 4 bases from V and 0 bases from J, with 9 bases in between. CDR1 is KGHSH and CDR2 is LQKENI in the germline V gene. The CDR3 is made up of 14 amino acids. The CDR3 nucleotides are TGTGCCAGCTCACGTGACAAATCTAACTATGGCTACACCTTC. Its protein product is CASSRDKSNYGYTF.

The chain links TRBV7-2 to TRBJ1-4; D not certain. V lost 3 bases and J 1 base, leaving 6 bases between the germline ends. The germline V gene has CDR1 SGHTA and CDR2 FQGNSA. CDR3 length equals 14 residues. CDR3 protein: CASSFGVTNEKLFF. CDR3 DNA sequence: TGTGCCAGCAGCTTCGGAGTAACTAATGAAAAACTGTTTTTT.

The chain uses TRBV19 and TRBJ2-2, with 12 bases that match TRBD2. With V trimmed by 5 bases and J by 4 bases, 5 bases remained unmatched. From germline, CDR1 is LNHDA and CDR2 SQIVND (reference sequence). CDR3 length equals 16 residues. The CDR3 sequence is CASSFGLAGPTGELFF. The CDR3 nucleotides are TGTGCCAGTAGTTTCGGACTAGCGGGGCCCACCGGGGAGCTGTTTTTT.

The chain couples TRBV7-2 to TRBJ2-5; D remains ambiguous. CDR1 and CDR2 (germline): SGHTA, FQGNSA. CDR3 length equals 13 residues. The V gene lost 5 bases and the J gene lost 4 bases, with 11 bases spanning the gap. The CDR3 loop is CASSVIPRETQYF. CDR3 DNA sequence: TGTGCCAGCAGCGTCATCCCTAGAGAGACCCAGTACTTC.

The V and J genes are TRBV6-2 or TRBV6-3 and TRBJ1-2; 9 bases match TRBD1. After removal of 0 bases from V and 7 bases from J, the junction contained 6 bases not matched to a gene. Per the germline V gene, CDR1 is MNHEY and CDR2 is SVGEGT. CDR3 length equals 15 residues. CDR3 nucleotide sequence: TGTGCCAGCAGTTACTCAGGGACAGGGTTCCCTGGCTACACCTTC. Encoded protein: CASSYSGTGFPGYTF.

The chain couples TRBV14 to TRBJ2-7; no definite D call. Germline CDR1 SGHDN, CDR2 FVKESK. V gave up 0 bases and J gave up 12 bases, with 18 bases separating them. The CDR3 is 14 amino acids. CDR3 region: CASSQDALAARRYF. As DNA, the CDR3 is TGTGCCAGCAGCCAAGATGCGCTGGCAGCCAGAAGGTACTTC. Looking up the rest from reference TRBV14 and TRBJ2-7 gives the full variable domain: EAGVTQFPSHSVIEKGQTVTLRCDPISGHDNLYWYRRVMGKEIKFLLHFVKESKQDESGMPNNRFLAERTGGTYSTLKVQPAELEDSGVYFCASSQDALAARRYFGPGTRLTVT.

This chain connects TRBV7-9 to TRBJ2-2, with D hard to call. CDR1 SEHNR and CDR2 FQNEAQ come from the germline V gene (reference sequence). Trimming pared 0 bases from V and 4 bases from J, leaving 3 bases between. CDR3 size: 13 residues. The CDR3 reads CASSLALTGELFF. CDR3 coding DNA: TGTGCCAGCAGCTTAGCGCTCACCGGGGAGCTGTTTTTT. The full variable domain, with the rest looked up from reference TRBV7-9 and TRBJ2-2, is DTGVSQNPRHKITKRGQNVTFRCDPISEHNRLYWYRQTLGQGPEFLTYFQNEAQLEKSRLLSDRFSAERPKGSFSTLEIQRTEQGDSAMYLCASSLALTGELFFGEGSRLTVL.

The V and J genes are TRBV6-1 and TRBJ1-4, with a weak D call TRBD1 (6 bases). The CDR3 covers 16 residues. Germline assignment: CDR1 MNHNS and CDR2 SASEGT. Trimming left V 2 bases short and J 8 bases short, with 18 bases between. The CDR3 DNA sequence: TGTGCCAGCAGTGAAATCAGTCGGGGGACAAACGAAAAACTGTTTTTT. Its protein product is CASSEISRGTNEKLFF.

The V gene is TRBV7-9, the J gene TRBJ1-1; D uncertain. V dropped 0 bases and J dropped 1 base, with 15 bases sitting between them. Germline loops: CDR1 SEHNR, CDR2 FQNEAQ (reference sequence). This CDR3 spans 17 amino acids. Here the CDR3 reads CASSLASSLFSNTEAFF. The CDR3 DNA sequence: TGTGCCAGCAGCTTAGCTTCGTCTCTGTTTTCGAACACTGAAGCTTTCTTT.

This sequence joins TRBV6-6 and TRBJ1-2; D is ambiguous. V was clipped by 10 bases and J by 2 bases, with 11 bases between them. Germline V gives CDR1 MNHNY, CDR2 SVGAGI (reference sequence). This CDR3 region has 12 residues. The CDR3 loop is CATNEGNYGYTF. The CDR3 DNA is TGTGCCACCAACGAAGGGAACTATGGCTACACCTTC.

In DNA, the CDR3 is TGCACCAGCAGCCAAGGGGTAGCGGGGCGGGGAGATACGCAGTATTTT. Translating it yields CTSSQGVAGRGDTQYF. The V and J genes are TRBV1 and TRBJ2-3; the table gives TRBD2 as D, unverified against the DNA. TRBV1 is a documented pseudogene. The length of the CDR3 is 16 residues.

The J gene is TRBJ1-2, the V gene TRBV7-2; a weak D match, TRBD1 (6 bases). V lost 5 bases and J lost 0, with 10 bases in between. This CDR3 comprises 14 residues. Germline values: CDR1 SGHTA, CDR2 FQGNSA. In nucleotides, the CDR3 is TGTGCCAGCAGCCTGAGGGGGGCTAACTATGGCTACACCTTC. This codes for CASSLRGANYGYTF.

The chain combines TRBV27 with TRBJ1-6; 8 nucleotides agree with TRBD1. CDR1 and CDR2 (germline): MNHEY, SMNVEV (reference sequence). The J segment lost 10 bases and the V segment lost 2 bases, leaving 10 bases of the junction unmatched. CDR3 length: 16 amino acids. In DNA form, the CDR3 reads TGTGCCAGCAGTTTACTAAGGACAGGGTCGAGATCACCCCTCCACTTT. The encoded protein is CASSLLRTGSRSPLHF.

This chain connects TRBV7-9 to TRBJ1-5, with a tentative D call TRBD1 (5 bases). The CDR3 is 15 residues long. CDR1 is SEHNR and CDR2 is FQNEAQ in the germline V gene (reference sequence). Trimming took 3 bases from V and 6 from J, leaving 15 bases between them. The CDR3: CASSLDGAAGQPQHF. The DNA for the CDR3 is TGTGCCAGCAGCTTGGACGGGGCGGCGGGTCAGCCCCAGCATTTT.

The CDR3 is CASSLLIYAEAFF. Here the CDR3 DNA reads TGTGCCAGCAGTCTCCTCATCTACGCTGAAGCTTTCTTT. The J gene is TRBJ1-1, the V gene TRBV27, with D unresolved. The CDR3 loop spans 13 amino acids. Per germline, CDR1 MNHEY and CDR2 SMNVEV (reference sequence). The V end was cut by 5 bases, the J end by 6 bases, with 13 bases between.

Only one count was recorded for this clone. The chain combines TRBV21-1 with TRBJ2-7; the listed D gene, TRBD1, was not tested against the DNA. TRBV21-1 is recorded as a pseudogene. There are 13 residues in the CDR3. DNA of the CDR3: TGTGCCAGCAGCAAGGGCAGGTCCTACGAGCAGTACTTC. This translates into CASSKGRSYEQYF.

This rearrangement joins TRBV18 to TRBJ1-5; D not certain. The CDR3 totals 16 residues. V shed 5 bases and J shed 0 bases, with 14 bases lying between them. Per germline, CDR1 KGHSH and CDR2 LQKENI. CDR3 sequence (DNA): TGTGCCAGCTCATCCGGGAATCCTCTTAGCAATCAGCCCCAGCATTTT. As protein: CASSSGNPLSNQPQHF.

The CDR3 loop reads CASSRGGNYGYTF. CDR3 DNA sequence: TGTGCCAGCAGCCGAGGGGGGAACTATGGCTACACCTTC. The genes are TRBV7-9 and TRBJ1-2, with D possibly being TRBD1 (6 bases). Germline assignment: CDR1 SEHNR and CDR2 FQNEAQ (reference sequence). The CDR3 consists of 13 residues. The germline V and J ends were trimmed by 5 bases and 2 bases, with 9 bases remaining between them.

V gene TRBV6-2 or TRBV6-3 combines with J gene TRBJ1-2; 8 bases are shared with TRBD1. Germline trimming cut 4 bases from V and 9 bases from J; bases unmatched to any gene: 1. CDR3 size: 11 residues. Germline CDR1 is MNHEY and CDR2 is SVGEGT. In DNA, the CDR3 is TGTGCCAGCAGTTGGACAGGGAGCTACACCTTC. Amino acids: CASSWTGSYTF.

The sample holds a few counts of this clone. The chain combines TRBV18 with TRBJ2-3; D ambiguous. Germline loops: CDR1 KGHSH, CDR2 LQKENI. The CDR3 loop spans 15 amino acids. The V and J ends lost 2 bases and 2 bases respectively, with 11 bases between them. This CDR3 is CASSPDQISTDTQYF. The CDR3 bases are TGTGCCAGCTCACCAGATCAGATATCCACAGATACGCAGTATTTT.

The chain carries TRBV7-3 and TRBJ1-1; 7 nucleotides agree with TRBD1. This CDR3 is 15 amino acids long. Per the germline V gene, CDR1 is SGHTA and CDR2 is FQGTGA. V lost 2 bases, J lost 0 bases, and 3 bases stayed unmatched. CDR3 sequence (DNA): TGTGCCAGCAGCTTACAGGGGGGATTGAACACTGAAGCTTTCTTT. It translates to CASSLQGGLNTEAFF. The full variable domain, rest sourced from reference TRBV7-3 and TRBJ1-1, is GAGVSQTPSNKVTEKGKYVELRCDPISGHTALYWYRQSLGQGPEFLIYFQGTGAADDSGLPNDRFFAVRPEGSVSTLKIQRTERGDSAVYLCASSLQGGLNTEAFFGQGTRLTVV.

The V call is TRBV7-9, the J call TRBJ2-7; D is perhaps TRBD2 (6 bases). The CDR3 spans 16 residues. From germline, CDR1 is SEHNR and CDR2 FQNEAQ (reference sequence). The germline V and J ends were trimmed by 0 bases and 1 base, with 13 bases remaining between them. Here the CDR3 DNA reads TGTGCCAGCAGCTTAGCGCTCGAGACTAGTTCCTACGAGCAGTACTTC. It encodes CASSLALETSSYEQYF.

This clone appeared once. V usage is TRBV3-1 (or the pseudogene TRBV3-2) and J usage is TRBJ1-1, with D possibly being TRBD1 (5 bases). This CDR3 region has 13 residues. CDR1 is LGHDT and CDR2 is YNNKEL in the germline V gene (reference sequence). V lost 1 base to trimming and J lost 4 bases, with 7 bases between them. CDR3 loop: CASSQAGGTEAFF. For the CDR3, the DNA is TGTGCCAGCAGCCAAGCCGGGGGCACTGAAGCTTTCTTT.